The source of this TCR beta chain is a study of vaccination effects on CD4 cells after COVID-19. TCRdb's copy holds only in-frame clones and misses some; the assay was immunoSEQ multiplex PCR. Here the sample spans about 8,100 clones, 65% to 80% being singletons. As to this clone: The target antigen is unknown.

Whole-study results and caveats: Clones arising from infection and from vaccination showed marked clonal contraction late after vaccination.

Viral peptide pools were used in the ViraFEST assay to expand antigen-specific CD4+ T cells, and sequencing came afterward. Subsequent to a culture period of about nine days, CD4+ T cells were isolated. Among the vaccine recipients, none had a prior SARS-CoV-2 infection, and nucleocapsid antibodies were negative. Every well housed around 2.1 million PBMC, which grew in culture alongside about 11 IU/ml IL-2 and about 10 ug/ml peptides. It was on days 3 and 7 that half the medium was replaced with IL-2 medium. This clonotype was sampled from a human donor who received a COVID-19 vaccine. The source material was CD4+ T cells from PBMCs cultured with HCoV-229E spike peptides, sampled before COVID-19 vaccination.

The CDR3 sequence is CASSLSTQGLTEAFF. Written as DNA, the CDR3 is TGTGCCAGCAGCTTGAGCACACAGGGGCTCACTGAAGCTTTCTTT. The chain employs TRBV5-4 and TRBJ1-1; TRBD1 agrees at 7 bases. The CDR3 sequence is 15 residues long. Germline V gene sequence: CDR1 SGHNT, CDR2 YYREEE (reference sequence). The V and J ends lost 1 base and 4 bases, in that order; junction bases with no gene match: 7.